The subject of this entry is one TCR beta chain. These data originate in a study of Ad26.COV2.S vaccination and SARS-CoV-2 variants. Study background: Ad26.COV2.S given intramuscularly, once or twice 56 days apart.

Produced via immunoSEQ multiplex PCR; TCRdb's table is partial and in-frame only. Among 300,000 to 400,000 clones listed, about 85% were seen once. Sample treatment: roughly 18 received Ad26.COV2.S at low or high dose, single or two shots; roughly five received placebo; per-sample allocation not given. Day 63 after the first vaccine or placebo injection was the time point for sampling. Its platform was an Ad26 vector, and its expressed antigen was Wuhan-strain SARS-CoV-2 spike. The CDR3 extends over 11 amino acids. CDR1 and CDR2 from the germline V gene are DFQATT and SNEGSKA (reference sequence). The V and J ends lost 4 bases and 8 bases, in that order; junction bases with no gene match: 3.

The chain combines TRBV20-1 with TRBJ2-3; 7 nucleotides align to TRBD1. This sequence was found in a person between 18 and 60 years old who received the Ad26.COV2.S COVID-19 vaccine or a placebo. Sequencing was performed on peripheral blood, taken in a trial of Ad26.COV2.S vaccine versus placebo. The CDR3 DNA reads TGCAGTGCTAAAGGGGGCGGTACGCAGTATTTT. Translated, it gives CSAKGGGTQYF.